This T cell receptor beta chain derives from a study of Graves' ophthalmopathy and Graves' hyperthyroidism. CDR3 length: 15 residues. The germline V gene encodes CDR1 MNHEY and CDR2 SVGAGI. V shed 3 bases and J shed 2 bases, with 13 bases lying between them. Amplified material comprised TCR beta CDR3 regions derived from RNA transcripts. Second-round multiplex PCR came after a first-round RT-PCR that employed HTBI primers. TCRdb passed the multiplex PCR reads through MiXCR, listing each CDR3 protein once. The sample holds hundreds of thousands of distinct CDR3 sequences, 22% seen once. Clinical symptoms, serum thyroxine, TRAb, thyroid ultrasound and orbital computed tomography determined diagnosis.

The receptor comes from a woman under 30 with stable Graves' hyperthyroidism. Some clones in this sample may be carry-over from other donors' samples. The chain combines TRBV6-5 with TRBJ2-5; D gene ambiguous. Material: peripheral blood. CDR3 residues: CASSYLSDPQETQYF. The CDR3 region has the DNA TGTGCCAGCAGTTATCTAAGTGACCCTCAAGAGACCCAGTACTTC.